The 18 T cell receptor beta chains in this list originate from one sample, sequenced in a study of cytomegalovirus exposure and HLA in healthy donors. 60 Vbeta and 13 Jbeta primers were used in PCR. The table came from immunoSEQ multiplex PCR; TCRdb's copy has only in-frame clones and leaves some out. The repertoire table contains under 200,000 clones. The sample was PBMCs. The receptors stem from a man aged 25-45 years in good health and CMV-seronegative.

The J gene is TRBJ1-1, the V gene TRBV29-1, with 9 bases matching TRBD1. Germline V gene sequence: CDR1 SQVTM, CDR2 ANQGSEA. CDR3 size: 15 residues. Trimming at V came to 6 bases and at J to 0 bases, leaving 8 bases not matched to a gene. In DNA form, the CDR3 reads TGCAGCGTCGCGCCGGGACAGGGAATGAACACTGAAGCTTTCTTT. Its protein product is CSVAPGQGMNTEAFF.

CDR3 bases: TGTGCCAGCAGTTTAGTGGGTTGGGCCACTGAAGCTTTCTTT. Its protein product is CASSLVGWATEAFF. The gene calls are TRBV27 and TRBJ1-1; D remains ambiguous. Between the trimmed V and J ends, which lost 2 bases and 4 bases, there was a span of 11 bases. Germline CDR1 MNHEY, CDR2 SMNVEV (reference sequence). The length of the CDR3 is 14 residues.

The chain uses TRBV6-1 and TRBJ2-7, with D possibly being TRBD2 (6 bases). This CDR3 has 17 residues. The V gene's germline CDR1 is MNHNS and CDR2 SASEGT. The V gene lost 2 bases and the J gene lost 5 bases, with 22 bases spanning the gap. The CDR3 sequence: CASSENQFGGDEDEQYF. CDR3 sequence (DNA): TGTGCCAGCAGTGAAAATCAGTTCGGAGGGGATGAAGACGAGCAGTACTTC.

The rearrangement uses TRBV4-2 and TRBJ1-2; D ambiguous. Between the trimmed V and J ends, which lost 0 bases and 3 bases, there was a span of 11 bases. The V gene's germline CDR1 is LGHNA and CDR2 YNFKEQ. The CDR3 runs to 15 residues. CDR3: CASSQDNGLYYGYTF. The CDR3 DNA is TGTGCCAGCAGCCAAGATAATGGGCTTTACTATGGCTACACCTTC.

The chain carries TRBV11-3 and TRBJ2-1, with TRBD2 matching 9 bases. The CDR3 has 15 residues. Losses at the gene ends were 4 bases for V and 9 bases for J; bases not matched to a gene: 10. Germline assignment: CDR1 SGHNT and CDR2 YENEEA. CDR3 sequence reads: CASSSYSGSSGEQFF. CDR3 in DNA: TGTGCCAGCAGCTCCTATAGCGGGAGTTCGGGTGAGCAGTTCTTC. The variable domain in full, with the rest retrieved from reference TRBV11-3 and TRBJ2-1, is EAGVVQSPRYKIIEKKQPVAFWCNPISGHNTLYWYLQNLGQGPELLIRYENEEAVDDSQLPKDRFSAERLKGVDSTLKIQPAELGDSAVYLCASSSYSGSSGEQFFGPGTRLTVL.

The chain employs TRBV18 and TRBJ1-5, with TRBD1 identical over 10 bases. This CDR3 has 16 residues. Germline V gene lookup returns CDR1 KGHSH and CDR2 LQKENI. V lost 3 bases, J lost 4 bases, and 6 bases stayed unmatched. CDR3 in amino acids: CASSPTGGLSNQPQHF. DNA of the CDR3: TGTGCCAGCTCACCGACAGGGGGCCTCAGTAATCAGCCCCAGCATTTT. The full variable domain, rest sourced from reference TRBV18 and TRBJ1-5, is NAGVMQNPRHLVRRRGQEARLRCSPMKGHSHVYWYRQLPEEGLKFMVYLQKENIIDESGMPKERFSAEFPKEGPSILRIQQVVRGDSAAYFCASSPTGGLSNQPQHFGDGTRLSIL.

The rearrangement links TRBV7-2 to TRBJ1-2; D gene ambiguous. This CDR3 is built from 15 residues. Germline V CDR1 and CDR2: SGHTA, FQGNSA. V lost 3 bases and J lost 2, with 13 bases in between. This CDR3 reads CASSFRTGTNYGYTF. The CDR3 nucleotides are TGTGCCAGCAGCTTCCGGACGGGAACAAACTATGGCTACACCTTC.

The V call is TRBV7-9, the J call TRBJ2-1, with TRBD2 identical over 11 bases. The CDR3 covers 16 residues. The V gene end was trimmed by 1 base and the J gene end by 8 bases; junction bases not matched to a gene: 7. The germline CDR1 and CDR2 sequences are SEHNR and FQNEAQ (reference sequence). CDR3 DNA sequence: TGTGCCAGCAGCTTAGGACTAGCGGGAAATAGGGATGAGCAGTTCTTC. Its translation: CASSLGLAGNRDEQFF. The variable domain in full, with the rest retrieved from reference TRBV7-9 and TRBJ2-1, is DTGVSQNPRHKITKRGQNVTFRCDPISEHNRLYWYRQTLGQGPEFLTYFQNEAQLEKSRLLSDRFSAERPKGSFSTLEIQRTEQGDSAMYLCASSLGLAGNRDEQFFGPGTRLTVL.

The CDR3 DNA follows: TGCGCCAGCAGCCCCGCGGGAGGGCCCTCTAACAATGAGCAGTTCTTC. It is translated as CASSPAGGPSNNEQFF. This rearrangement joins TRBV5-1 to TRBJ2-1; TRBD2 matches at 9 bases. CDR1 is SGHRS, CDR2 YFSETQ, per germline. This CDR3 spans 16 amino acids. The trim removed 4 bases at V and 5 bases at J, leaving 10 bases unmatched.

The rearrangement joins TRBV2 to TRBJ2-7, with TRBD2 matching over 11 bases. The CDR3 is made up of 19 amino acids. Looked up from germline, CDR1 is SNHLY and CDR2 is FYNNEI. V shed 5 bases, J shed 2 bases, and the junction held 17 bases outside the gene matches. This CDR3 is CASSPTTSGISTQPYEQYF. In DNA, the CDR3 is TGTGCCAGCAGTCCAACGACTAGCGGGATATCTACCCAACCCTACGAGCAGTACTTC.

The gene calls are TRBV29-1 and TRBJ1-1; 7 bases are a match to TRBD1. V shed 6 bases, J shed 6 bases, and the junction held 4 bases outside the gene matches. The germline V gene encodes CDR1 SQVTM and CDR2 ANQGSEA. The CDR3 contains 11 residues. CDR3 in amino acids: CSVDTGAEAFF. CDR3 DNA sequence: TGCAGCGTCGATACAGGGGCTGAAGCTTTCTTT. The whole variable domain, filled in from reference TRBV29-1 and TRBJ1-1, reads SAVISQKPSRDICQRGTSLTIQCQVDSQVTMMFWYRQQPGQSLTLIATANQGSEATYESGFVIDKFPISRPNLTFSTLTVSNMSPEDSSIYLCSVDTGAEAFFGQGTRLTVV.

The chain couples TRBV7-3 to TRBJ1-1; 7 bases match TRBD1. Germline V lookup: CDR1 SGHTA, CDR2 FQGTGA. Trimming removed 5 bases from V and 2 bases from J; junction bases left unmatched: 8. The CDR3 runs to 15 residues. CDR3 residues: CASSRWDSSNTEAFF. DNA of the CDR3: TGTGCCAGCAGCAGATGGGACAGCTCAAACACTGAAGCTTTCTTT.

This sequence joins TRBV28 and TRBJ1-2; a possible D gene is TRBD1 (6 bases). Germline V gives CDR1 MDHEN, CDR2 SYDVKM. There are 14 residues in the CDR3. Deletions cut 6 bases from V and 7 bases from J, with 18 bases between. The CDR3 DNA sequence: TGTGCCAGCAGCAATCCTCGACAGGTTCCTGGCTACACCTTC. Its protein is CASSNPRQVPGYTF.

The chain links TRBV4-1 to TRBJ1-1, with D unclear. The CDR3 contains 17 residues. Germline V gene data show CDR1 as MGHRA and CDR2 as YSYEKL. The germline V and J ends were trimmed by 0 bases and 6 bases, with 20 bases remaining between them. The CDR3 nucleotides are TGCGCCAGCAGCCAAGATCGGGCTGGGAGAACCGGGGCTGAAGCTTTCTTT. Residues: CASSQDRAGRTGAEAFF.

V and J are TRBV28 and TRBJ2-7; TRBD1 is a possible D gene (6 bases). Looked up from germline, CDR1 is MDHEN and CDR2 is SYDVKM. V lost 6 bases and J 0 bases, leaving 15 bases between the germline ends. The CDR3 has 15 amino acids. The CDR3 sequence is CASRGAVSSSYEQYF. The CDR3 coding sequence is TGTGCCAGCAGGGGGGCGGTGAGTAGCTCCTACGAGCAGTACTTC.

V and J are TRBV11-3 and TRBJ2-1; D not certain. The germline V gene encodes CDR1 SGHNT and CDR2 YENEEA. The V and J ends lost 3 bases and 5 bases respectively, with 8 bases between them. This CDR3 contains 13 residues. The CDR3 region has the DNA TGTGCCAGCAGCTTGACTTTAAACAATGAGCAGTTCTTC. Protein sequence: CASSLTLNNEQFF.

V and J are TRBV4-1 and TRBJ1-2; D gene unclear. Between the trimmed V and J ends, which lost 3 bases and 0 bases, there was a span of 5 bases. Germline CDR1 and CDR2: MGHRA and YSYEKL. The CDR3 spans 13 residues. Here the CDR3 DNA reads TGCGCCAGCAGCCAGGGAGCTAACTATGGCTACACCTTC. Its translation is CASSQGANYGYTF.

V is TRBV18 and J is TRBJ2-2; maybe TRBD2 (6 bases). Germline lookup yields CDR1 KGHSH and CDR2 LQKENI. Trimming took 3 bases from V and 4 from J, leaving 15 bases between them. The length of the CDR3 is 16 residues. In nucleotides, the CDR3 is TGTGCCAGCTCACCGAGCGGCGGGATTTCCACCGGGGAGCTGTTTTTT. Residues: CASSPSGGISTGELFF.